The TCR beta chain described here comes from a study of neoadjuvant anti-PD-1 for oral cavity cancer. About the study: Patients without progression received a fourth nivolumab dose around day 43, then surgical resection on days 50-56. Study-wide results and caveats: PBMC Gini-index clonality exceeded responders' in non-responders post-nivolumab. Only three patients per response group were TCR-analyzed; validation needed.

The sample's time point: after neoadjuvant nivolumab, at surgical resection. Most PBMC samples had 400 to 550 ng input DNA in six replicates. Clones were read by immunoSEQ multiplex PCR, and TCRdb kept only the in-frame ones, dropping some. The sample contains 13,000 to 15,000 clones, approximately 73% of which appear only once. As for this clone: Its antigen remains unidentified.

This CDR3 has 12 amino acids. The V end lost 6 bases, the J end lost 12 bases, and 15 bases lay between the germline ends. Germline V gives CDR1 SGHAT, CDR2 FQNNGV. V is TRBV11-2 and J is TRBJ2-1, with a tentative D call TRBD2 (6 bases). Sequenced material: PBMCs, taken after nivolumab (anti-PD-1) treatment. This clonotype was obtained from a person aged 35-80 years with oral cavity squamous cell carcinoma. CDR3 residues: CASRGKRVGQFF. In DNA, the CDR3 is TGTGCCAGCAGGGGCAAGCGGGTCGGGCAGTTCTTC.